These 18 T cell receptor beta chains were all obtained from the same sample, sequenced in a study of spatial heterogeneity in lung cancer. TCRdb processed the 5' RACE reads anew with MiXCR; each CDR3 protein has one entry. The data contain roughly 15,000 distinct CDR3 sequences, about 20% of them singletons. Time point specified: blood at routine non-recurrence follow-up after resection. The material was PBMCs, obtained at follow-up. Source of these receptors: a male donor with early-stage non-small cell lung cancer.

This clonotype was seen only a few times. V gene TRBV5-4 combines with J gene TRBJ2-1, with 8 bases that match TRBD2. This CDR3 is 15 amino acids long. V lost 7 bases, J lost 0 bases, and 6 bases stayed unmatched. The germline V gene has CDR1 SGHNT and CDR2 YYREEE (reference sequence). This CDR3 is CASHPGGSSYNEQFF. In DNA, the CDR3 is TGTGCCAGCCATCCGGGGGGGAGCTCCTACAATGAGCAGTTCTTC. The full variable domain, its missing parts supplied by reference TRBV5-4 and TRBJ2-1, is ETGVTQSPTHLIKTRGQQVTLRCSSQSGHNTVSWYQQALGQGPQFIFQYYREEENGRGNFPPRFSGLQFPNYSSELNVNALELDDSALYLCASHPGGSSYNEQFFGPGTRLTVL.

This clonotype was seen once. This could be a read error, since a much larger clone is one nucleotide away. Here the CDR3 omits its conserved ending phenylalanine or tryptophan, so a read error is the likely source. The rearrangement links TRBV5-1 to TRBJ2-3; 7 bases agree with TRBD1. Trimming cost V 3 bases and J 1 base; bases outside gene matches: 2. The CDR3 runs to 14 residues. Germline V gene lookup returns CDR1 SGHRS and CDR2 YFSETQ. The CDR3 nucleotides read TGCGCCAGCAGCTCTACAGGGGGCACAGATACGCAGTATTCT. Amino acids: CASSSTGGTDTQYS.

This clonotype came up many times. The chain has TRBV12-3 or TRBV12-4 and TRBJ1-5; no definite D call. The CDR3 sequence is 14 residues long. The germline V and J ends were trimmed by 3 bases and 1 base, with 7 bases remaining between them. The CDR3 nucleotides read TGTGCCAGCAGTTTGTGGGCCAGCAATCAGCCCCAGCATTTT. Encoded protein: CASSLWASNQPQHF.

This clonotype occurred a few times. The CDR3 DNA follows: TGCGCCAGCAGGGTCGCGAACACCGGGGAGCTGTTTTTT. This encodes CASRVANTGELFF. This chain links TRBV5-1 with TRBJ2-2; D is ambiguous. Germline values: CDR1 SGHRS, CDR2 YFSETQ. There are 13 residues in the CDR3. V shed 5 bases and J shed 0 bases, with 5 bases lying between them.

This clonotype appeared a few times. The rearrangement joins TRBV5-8 to TRBJ2-3; D unresolved. The CDR3 is 12 residues long. V lost 5 bases, J lost 5 bases, and 9 bases lay in between. Germline values: CDR1 SGHTS, CDR2 YDEGEE. The CDR3 reads CASSFEKDTQYF. The CDR3 region has the DNA TGTGCCAGCAGTTTCGAAAAAGATACGCAGTATTTT.

This clonotype was recorded at least ten times. The genes are TRBV5-1 and TRBJ2-3; 9 nucleotides line up with TRBD1. J lost 3 bases, V lost 3 bases, and 5 bases had no gene match. The V gene's germline CDR1 is SGHRS and CDR2 YFSETQ. The CDR3 sequence is 15 residues long. The CDR3 here is CASSSTGGATDTQYF. The CDR3 DNA follows: TGCGCCAGCAGCTCAACAGGGGGCGCAACAGATACGCAGTATTTT.

This clonotype rates as medium-sized. The chain couples TRBV20-1 to TRBJ1-5, with unresolved D. Trimming removed 2 bases from V and 6 bases from J, with 20 bases in between. Germline CDR1 reads DFQATT; CDR2 reads SNEGSKA (reference sequence). This CDR3 comprises 16 residues. CDR3 loop: CSARNQQSGGGQPQHF. The CDR3 coding sequence is TGCAGTGCTAGAAACCAGCAGTCAGGTGGCGGTCAGCCCCAGCATTTT.

V and J are TRBV12-3 or TRBV12-4 and TRBJ1-5, with D possibly being TRBD1 (6 bases). This CDR3 comprises 14 residues. Trimming took off 7 bases at V and 7 bases at J, with 17 bases between the two ends. For the CDR3, the DNA is TGTGCCAGCACCATAGGGGGGGCACAGCAGCCCCAGCATTTT. This codes for CASTIGGAQQPQHF.

The chain joins TRBV7-9 to TRBJ2-7; 12 nucleotides agree with TRBD1. V trimming: 5 bases; J trimming: 6 bases; junction bases outside the gene matches: 8. The V gene's germline CDR1 is SEHNR and CDR2 FQNEAQ (reference sequence). The length of the CDR3 is 15 residues. CDR3 sequence: CASSPGTGGLREQYF. Here the CDR3 DNA reads TGTGCCAGCAGCCCCGGGACAGGGGGCTTACGCGAGCAGTACTTC.

This clonotype has a count of ten or more. The chain has TRBV6-6 and TRBJ2-5, with 7 bases that match TRBD2. CDR1 and CDR2 (germline): MNHNY, SVGAGI (reference sequence). Trimming removed 4 bases from V and 2 bases from J; junction bases left unmatched: 4. The CDR3 is made up of 14 amino acids. CDR3: CASSWGGRQETQYF. The DNA for the CDR3 is TGTGCCAGCAGTTGGGGGGGACGGCAAGAGACCCAGTACTTC.

V is TRBV12-3 or TRBV12-4 and J is TRBJ1-1, with a possible D match to TRBD1 (6 bases). Trimming left V 4 bases short and J 8 bases short, with 8 bases between. The CDR3 has 11 amino acids. The CDR3 reads CASSWGTEAFF. The CDR3 DNA reads as TGTGCCAGCAGTTGGGGGACAGAAGCTTTCTTT.

This clonotype qualifies as medium-sized. The rearrangement links TRBV6-2 or TRBV6-3 to TRBJ1-4; the D is unclear. This CDR3 has 12 residues. Trimming removed 9 bases from V and 8 bases from J, with 13 bases in between. CDR1 MNHEY and CDR2 SVGEGT come from the germline V gene. This CDR3 is CASGRRSEKLFF. The DNA of the CDR3 is TGTGCCAGTGGACGAAGGAGCGAAAAACTGTTTTTT.

Details on this clonotype: Its ends do not fully match the called genes, so a read error is possible. This chain uses TRBV5-1 with TRBJ2-1; 8 bases map to TRBD1. CDR1 is SGHRS and CDR2 is YFSETQ in the germline V gene. The CDR3 is 16 residues long. This chain's CDR3 is CVSTHKTGQEYNEQFF. DNA for the CDR3: TGCGTCAGCACACACAAAACGGGACAGGAATACAATGAGCAGTTCTTC.

This clonotype was observed a few times. This chain uses TRBV7-9 with TRBJ1-3, with D possibly matching TRBD1 (5 bases). CDR3 length equals 15 residues. The germline CDR1 and CDR2 sequences are SEHNR and FQNEAQ (reference sequence). Between the trimmed V and J ends, which lost 5 bases and 3 bases, there was a span of 14 bases. The CDR3 DNA follows: TGTGCCAGCAGCCCCCAGGGATTTGGTGGAAACACCATATATTTT. This codes for CASSPQGFGGNTIYF.

The chain's CDR3 is CASSLSGISNQPQHF. The CDR3 bases are TGTGCCAGCAGCCTTTCAGGTATCAGCAATCAGCCCCAGCATTTT. The chain combines TRBV12-3 or TRBV12-4 with TRBJ1-5; no definite D call. This CDR3 contains 15 residues. With 6 bases removed from V and 1 base from J, the gap between germline ends came to 13 bases.

By sample fraction, this clonotype is medium-sized (0.01 to 0.1%). The chain uses TRBV27 and TRBJ2-3; D is ambiguous. V was clipped by 5 bases and J by 3 bases, with 9 bases between them. The length of the CDR3 is 13 residues. Germline V gene data show CDR1 as MNHEY and CDR2 as SMNVEV (reference sequence). The CDR3 loop reads CASSPSHTDTQYF. The DNA for the CDR3 is TGTGCCAGCAGTCCGTCTCATACAGATACGCAGTATTTT.

The chain recombines TRBV4-1 with TRBJ2-3, with 8 bases matching TRBD2. The CDR3 has 17 residues. The germline V gene has CDR1 MGHRA and CDR2 YSYEKL. Germline trimming cut 3 bases from V and 3 bases from J; bases unmatched to any gene: 11. The CDR3 nucleotides read TGCGCCAGCAGCCAGGTTGGACTAGCTAGTAGGACAGATACGCAGTATTTT. Its translation is CASSQVGLASRTDTQYF.

There are a few counts of this clonotype. CDR3 in DNA: TGTGCCAGTGAAAGGCTAGCGGGGGAGACGGCAGATACGCAGTATTTT. This gives the protein CASERLAGETADTQYF. This chain connects TRBV6-6 to TRBJ2-3; 10 bases align to TRBD2. This CDR3 is built from 16 residues. Looked up from germline, CDR1 is MNHNY and CDR2 is SVGAGI (reference sequence). Trimming at V came to 9 bases and at J to 4 bases, leaving 13 bases not matched to a gene.